One sample yielded the 6 T cell receptor beta chains listed below, sequenced in a study of Ad26.COV2.S vaccination and SARS-CoV-2 variants. Clones were read by immunoSEQ multiplex PCR, and TCRdb kept only the in-frame ones, dropping some. This sample has about 440,000 clones, with roughly 89% found just once. The treatment is: 15 to 20 received Ad26.COV2.S at low or high dose, single or two shots; roughly 5 received placebo; per-sample allocation not given. Day 63 following the first vaccine or placebo injection was when the samples were taken. The source was peripheral blood, collected in a trial of Ad26.COV2.S vaccine versus placebo. These receptors all come from a person aged 18-60 years who received the Ad26.COV2.S COVID-19 vaccine or a placebo.

The chain uses TRBV6-6 and TRBJ1-2; D is possibly TRBD1 (6 bases). Germline assignment: CDR1 MNHNY and CDR2 SVGAGI (reference sequence). CDR3 length: 13 amino acids. Trimming left V 6 bases short and J 4 bases short, with 12 bases between. The CDR3 loop is CASSHPGAYGYTF. The CDR3 DNA reads TGTGCCAGCAGCCACCCGGGGGCCTATGGCTACACCTTC.

The genes are TRBV11-3 and TRBJ1-5; possible D gene TRBD1, 5 bases. Trimming removed 2 bases from V and 0 bases from J, with 8 bases in between. The CDR3 extends over 15 amino acids. Looked up from germline, CDR1 is SGHNT and CDR2 is YENEEA. CDR3 coding DNA: TGTGCCAGCAGCTTACAGGGAGGTAGCAATCAGCCCCAGCATTTT. This sequence encodes CASSLQGGSNQPQHF.

The chain recombines TRBV5-6 with TRBJ2-7; 11 bases align to TRBD2. V was clipped by 2 bases and J by 3 bases; unmatched bases: 4. This CDR3 is built from 15 residues. The germline gives CDR1 SGHDT, CDR2 YYEEEE. In nucleotides, the CDR3 is TGTGCCAGCAGCTTTACGGGACTAGCGGACTACGAGCAGTACTTC. It codes for CASSFTGLADYEQYF.

The chain has TRBV5-4 and TRBJ2-7, with 13 bases identical to TRBD2. CDR1 and CDR2 (germline): SGHNT, YYREEE (reference sequence). With V trimmed by 5 bases and J by 6 bases, 8 bases remained unmatched. The CDR3 consists of 15 residues. CDR3 sequence: CASRRTSGRAGEQYF. The CDR3 region has the DNA TGTGCCAGCAGGCGAACTAGCGGGAGGGCCGGCGAGCAGTACTTC.

The rearrangement joins TRBV7-9 to TRBJ1-1; TRBD1 aligns across 7 bases. The CDR3 totals 15 residues. Germline-derived CDR1 and CDR2 are SEHNR and FQNEAQ (reference sequence). V lost 1 base to trimming and J lost 8 bases; unmatched junction nucleotides: 10. As DNA, the CDR3 is TGTGCCAGCAGCTTAGGGACAGGTGGTTTATCCGAAGCTTTCTTT. It encodes CASSLGTGGLSEAFF.

This chain uses TRBV5-1 with TRBJ2-3, with 7 bases that match TRBD1. The trim removed 2 bases at V and 5 bases at J, leaving 8 bases unmatched. Germline V gives CDR1 SGHRS, CDR2 YFSETQ. The CDR3 consists of 15 residues. The chain's CDR3 is CASSLREGALDTQYF. Written as DNA, the CDR3 is TGCGCCAGCAGCTTAAGAGAGGGGGCCTTAGATACGCAGTATTTT.